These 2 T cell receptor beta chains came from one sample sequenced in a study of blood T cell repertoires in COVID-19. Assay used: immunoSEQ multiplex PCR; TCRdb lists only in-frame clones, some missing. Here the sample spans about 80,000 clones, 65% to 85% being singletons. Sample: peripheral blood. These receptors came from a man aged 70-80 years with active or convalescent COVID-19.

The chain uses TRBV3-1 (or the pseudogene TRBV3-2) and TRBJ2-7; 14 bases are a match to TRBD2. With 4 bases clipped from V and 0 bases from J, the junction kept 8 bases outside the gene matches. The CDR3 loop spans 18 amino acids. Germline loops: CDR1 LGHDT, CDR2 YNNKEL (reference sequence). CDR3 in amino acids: CASSRKRLAGGSSYEQYF. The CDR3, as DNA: TGTGCCAGCAGCCGCAAGAGACTAGCGGGGGGGAGCTCCTACGAGCAGTACTTC.

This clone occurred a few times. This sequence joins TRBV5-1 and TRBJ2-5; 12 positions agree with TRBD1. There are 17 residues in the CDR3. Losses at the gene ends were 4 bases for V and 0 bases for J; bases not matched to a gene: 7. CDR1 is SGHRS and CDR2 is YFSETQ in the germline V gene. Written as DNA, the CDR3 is TGCGCCAGCAGCCCCGGGGACAGGGGGCGATACCAAGAGACCCAGTACTTC. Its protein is CASSPGDRGRYQETQYF.